These 25 T cell receptor beta chains originate from one sample sequenced in a study of T-cell memory formation after mild COVID-19. TCRdb recomputed calls from the 5' RACE reads with MiXCR, one row per CDR3 protein. The sample yields roughly 400,000 distinct CDR3 sequences, roughly 15% seen once. Sequences were obtained from PBMCs or a T cell subset sorted from them (not recorded which). These receptor sequences come from a man younger than 30 who had mild COVID-19 (a few samples of this study predate the infection). Cell type and time point are not known.

A few counts support this clonotype. The chain links TRBV5-5 to TRBJ1-5; D is unclear. This CDR3 region has 15 residues. V shed 2 bases and J shed 4 bases, with 13 bases lying between them. CDR1 is SGHKS and CDR2 is YYEKEE in the germline V gene (reference sequence). CDR3 nucleotide sequence: TGTGCCAGCAGCTTTGGGCCAGCCCCTAATCAGCCCCAGCATTTT. Protein product: CASSFGPAPNQPQHF.

This clonotype was found a few times. The chain couples TRBV23-1 to TRBJ2-1, with TRBD2 matching over 8 bases. TRBV23-1 is labeled an ORF, and its function is uncertain. This CDR3 region has 16 residues. Losses at the gene ends were 3 bases for V and 6 bases for J; bases not matched to a gene: 10. The chain's CDR3 is CASSHPGGGPCNEQFF. DNA for the CDR3: TGCGCCAGCAGTCACCCGGGGGGGGGGCCGTGCAATGAGCAGTTCTTC.

This rearrangement joins TRBV4-3 to TRBJ2-2; TRBD2 aligns across 9 bases. From germline, CDR1 is LGHNA and CDR2 YSLEER. Trimming at V came to 0 bases and at J to 4 bases, leaving 12 bases not matched to a gene. The CDR3 runs 19 residues. The CDR3 DNA follows: TGCGCCAGCAGCCAAGATGTGTCTTGGCGGGGGGGCGTCACCGGGGAGCTGTTTTTT. This codes for CASSQDVSWRGGVTGELFF.

With respect to this clonotype: At one end the junction does not follow the germline gene, possibly because of a read error. The chain joins TRBV12-3 or TRBV12-4 to TRBJ1-5; D perhaps matches TRBD1 (5 bases). The CDR3 covers 15 residues. CDR3 in amino acids: CASSGRGAGNQPQLF. The DNA for the CDR3 is TGTGCCAGCAGTGGACGTGGGGCTGGCAATCAGCCCCAGCTTTTT.

CDR3 sequence: CASSFRSGGMETQYF. CDR3 in DNA: TGTGCCAGCAGTTTCCGGAGCGGGGGGATGGAGACCCAGTACTTC. The chain combines TRBV12-3 or TRBV12-4 with TRBJ2-5, with 9 nucleotides matching TRBD2. This CDR3 is 15 amino acids long. V gave up 3 bases and J gave up 5 bases; unmatched junction bases: 7.

This sequence joins TRBV19 and TRBJ1-6, with D possibly matching TRBD1 (5 bases). The V gene lost 5 bases and the J gene lost 4 bases, with 12 bases spanning the gap. This CDR3 comprises 15 residues. Looked up from germline, CDR1 is LNHDA and CDR2 is SQIVND (reference sequence). This chain's CDR3 is CASSWGEGYNSPLHF. As DNA, the CDR3 is TGTGCCAGTAGTTGGGGTGAGGGGTATAATTCACCCCTCCACTTT.

This clonotype has just a few counts. The V gene is TRBV9, the J gene TRBJ2-3; D call uncertain. Trimming took 5 bases from V and 8 from J, leaving 9 bases between them. The CDR3 sequence is 11 residues long. The germline CDR1 and CDR2 sequences are SGDLS and YYNGEE. The CDR3 bases are TGTGCCAGCAGTGGCGGTTTTACGCAGTATTTT. Translated, it gives CASSGGFTQYF.

V is TRBV5-1 and J is TRBJ2-3, with 9 bases fitting TRBD2. The junction had 3 bases not matched to a gene; V was cut back by 2 bases and J by 2 bases. Per the germline V gene, CDR1 is SGHRS and CDR2 is YFSETQ. The CDR3 covers 15 residues. The CDR3 spells CASSLGGGVTDTQYF. The CDR3 region has the DNA TGCGCCAGCAGCTTAGGCGGGGGGGTCACAGATACGCAGTATTTT.

This clonotype showed up many times. The DNA of the CDR3 is TGTGCCAGCAGCCGAGGACCGCCTCAGGGCTATGGCTACACCTTC. It translates to CASSRGPPQGYGYTF. The chain has TRBV3-1 and TRBJ1-2; possibly TRBD1 for D (5 bases). This CDR3 contains 15 residues. The ends were cut back, 4 bases at V and 4 bases at J, with 16 bases in the middle. The germline V gene has CDR1 LGHDT and CDR2 YNNKEL (reference sequence). The full variable domain, with the rest looked up from reference TRBV3-1 and TRBJ1-2, is DTAVSQTPKYLVTQMGNDKSIKCEQNLGHDTMYWYKQDSKKFLKIMFSYNNKELIINETVPNRFSPKSPDKAHLNLHINSLELGDSAVYFCASSRGPPQGYGYTFGSGTRLTVV.

This clonotype was seen a few times. The V gene is TRBV20-1, the J gene TRBJ2-3, with 11 positions matching TRBD2. The V segment lost 4 bases and the J segment 8 bases; nucleotides outside the gene matches: 11. The length of the CDR3 is 15 residues. CDR1 is DFQATT and CDR2 is SNEGSKA in the germline V gene (reference sequence). DNA of the CDR3: TGCAGTGCTATCCTAGCGGGGGGCGAAAGGGGTACGCAGTATTTT. Amino acids: CSAILAGGERGTQYF.

This clonotype was found a few times. This chain links TRBV3-1 with TRBJ2-1, with 11 bases lining up with TRBD2. This CDR3 comprises 16 residues. The J segment lost 6 bases and the V segment lost 0 bases, leaving 4 bases of the junction unmatched. Germline V gene data show CDR1 as LGHDT and CDR2 as YNNKEL (reference sequence). CDR3 in DNA: TGTGCCAGCAGCCAAGAACAGACTAGCGGGGTCAATGAGCAGTTCTTC. It yields the protein CASSQEQTSGVNEQFF.

The chain couples TRBV7-9 to TRBJ1-1; D unresolved. The V end lost 5 bases, the J end lost 11 bases, and 15 bases lay between the germline ends. In germline, CDR1 is SEHNR, CDR2 FQNEAQ (reference sequence). The CDR3 contains 12 residues. CDR3 loop: CASSRDPPRAFF. The CDR3 coding sequence is TGTGCCAGCAGCCGAGATCCACCGAGGGCTTTCTTT.

The sample holds a few counts of this clonotype. The chain is built from TRBV7-2 and TRBJ1-2, with 7 bases fitting TRBD1. With V trimmed by 6 bases and J by 8 bases, 12 bases remained unmatched. The CDR3 is 14 amino acids. Germline CDR1 is SGHTA and CDR2 is FQGNSA. The chain's CDR3 is CASRWPPATGGYTF. The DNA of the CDR3 is TGTGCCAGCAGGTGGCCACCGGCGACAGGGGGCTACACCTTC.

The rearrangement uses TRBV7-2 and TRBJ1-2; 8 nucleotides line up with TRBD1. Per germline, CDR1 SGHTA and CDR2 FQGNSA. V gave up 6 bases and J gave up 0 bases; unmatched junction bases: 6. The CDR3 is made up of 15 amino acids. DNA for the CDR3: TGTGCCAGCAGATTCGACAGGGGAGCTAACTATGGCTACACCTTC. It codes for CASRFDRGANYGYTF. Combining the CDR3 with reference TRBV7-2 and TRBJ1-2 gives the whole variable domain GAGVSQSPSNKVTEKGKDVELRCDPISGHTALYWYRQSLGQGLEFLIYFQGNSAPDKSGLPSDRFSAERTGGSVSTLTIQRTQQEDSAVYLCASRFDRGANYGYTFGSGTRLTVV.

This sequence joins TRBV6-1 and TRBJ1-5; 7 bases line up with TRBD1. The CDR3 runs to 14 residues. With V trimmed by 5 bases and J by 4 bases, 5 bases remained unmatched. Per germline, CDR1 MNHNS and CDR2 SASEGT. CDR3 region: CASSYRRGNQPQHF. DNA for the CDR3: TGTGCCAGCAGTTACCGCAGGGGGAATCAGCCCCAGCATTTT.

The rearrangement links TRBV5-1 to TRBJ2-7; no definite D call. This CDR3 has 14 residues. Germline V lookup: CDR1 SGHRS, CDR2 YFSETQ. With 5 bases removed from V and 1 base from J, the gap between germline ends came to 13 bases. The CDR3 nucleotides read TGCGCCAGCAGAACCGCTACAGTATCCTACGAGCAGTACTTC. It codes for CASRTATVSYEQYF.

The chain combines TRBV7-2 with TRBJ2-2; D is unclear. Germline V CDR1 and CDR2: SGHTA, FQGNSA. This CDR3 contains 16 residues. The germline V and J ends were trimmed by 0 bases and 4 bases, with 12 bases remaining between them. Here the CDR3 reads CASSLAFTPGTGELFF. In DNA, the CDR3 is TGTGCCAGCAGCTTAGCGTTCACGCCGGGCACCGGGGAGCTGTTTTTT.

Only a few counts were recorded for this clonotype. The chain is built from TRBV18 and TRBJ2-7; D may be TRBD2 (6 bases). Germline lookup yields CDR1 KGHSH and CDR2 LQKENI. Trimming removed 6 bases from V and 6 bases from J, with 15 bases in between. The CDR3 loop spans 13 amino acids. The CDR3 loop reads CASSGGSSLEQYF. CDR3 coding DNA: TGTGCCAGCTCTGGGGGGTCTTCCCTCGAGCAGTACTTC.

The chain combines TRBV14 with TRBJ2-1, with 11 bases aligning to TRBD2. The V and J ends lost 4 bases and 9 bases, in that order; junction bases with no gene match: 5. Looked up from germline, CDR1 is SGHDN and CDR2 is FVKESK. The CDR3 is 14 residues long. CDR3 nucleotide sequence: TGTGCCAGCAGCCCAACTAGCGGGGGCCTTGAGCAGTTCTTC. The encoded protein is CASSPTSGGLEQFF.

This clonotype was observed a few times. J is TRBJ2-5 and V is TRBV4-1, with D unresolved. CDR1 and CDR2 from the germline V gene are MGHRA and YSYEKL. The CDR3 sequence is 16 residues long. Trimming removed 6 bases at V and 5 bases at J, with 22 bases between. The CDR3 sequence: CASSGDGFSAPETQYF. The CDR3 region has the DNA TGCGCCAGCAGTGGAGACGGGTTCTCTGCGCCCGAGACCCAGTACTTC.

The V call is TRBV18, the J call TRBJ1-1; D may be TRBD1 (5 bases). Trimming took off 2 bases at V and 4 bases at J, with 14 bases between the two ends. The germline V gene has CDR1 KGHSH and CDR2 LQKENI. The CDR3 is made up of 15 amino acids. CDR3: CASSPGRGVGTEAFF. DNA of the CDR3: TGTGCCAGCTCACCAGGGCGAGGGGTCGGCACTGAAGCTTTCTTT. Full variable domain (missing parts from reference TRBV18 and TRBJ1-1): NAGVMQNPRHLVRRRGQEARLRCSPMKGHSHVYWYRQLPEEGLKFMVYLQKENIIDESGMPKERFSAEFPKEGPSILRIQQVVRGDSAAYFCASSPGRGVGTEAFFGQGTRLTVV.

This clonotype has a handful of counts. The rearrangement joins TRBV20-1 to TRBJ1-5, with D maybe TRBD1 (6 bases). Trimming took 1 base from V and 7 from J, leaving 14 bases between them. Germline CDR1 reads DFQATT; CDR2 reads SNEGSKA (reference sequence). The CDR3 covers 14 residues. CDR3 amino acids: CSARVGGPRQPQHF. CDR3 sequence (DNA): TGCAGTGCTAGAGTTGGGGGCCCCCGACAGCCCCAGCATTTT.

There are a few counts of this clonotype. The genes are TRBV5-1 and TRBJ2-7; 10 bases line up with TRBD1. V lost 4 bases and J lost 7; bases outside the gene matches: 8. Germline V gene lookup returns CDR1 SGHRS and CDR2 YFSETQ. This CDR3 contains 14 residues. The CDR3 reads CASSPSDRGREQYV. The CDR3 DNA sequence: TGCGCCAGCAGCCCAAGTGACAGGGGGCGGGAGCAGTACGTC.

This clonotype has a count of ten or more. The chain joins TRBV20-1 to TRBJ2-3; D is perhaps TRBD2 (5 bases). CDR1 and CDR2 (germline): DFQATT, SNEGSKA (reference sequence). This CDR3 has 13 residues. This chain's CDR3 is CRTAELFTDTQYF. In DNA, the CDR3 is TGCAGAACAGCGGAACTTTTCACAGATACGCAGTATTTT.

This clonotype has a handful of counts. The V and J genes are TRBV7-9 and TRBJ1-2; D remains unclear. Germline V gene data show CDR1 as SEHNR and CDR2 as FQNEAQ (reference sequence). The CDR3 consists of 14 residues. Trimming cost V 1 base and J 6 bases, with 12 bases left between them. The CDR3 protein is CASSLVTVIDGYTF. In DNA, the CDR3 is TGTGCCAGCAGCTTAGTTACGGTGATTGATGGCTACACCTTC. The complete variable domain, with remaining parts taken from reference TRBV7-9 and TRBJ1-2, reads DTGVSQNPRHKITKRGQNVTFRCDPISEHNRLYWYRQTLGQGPEFLTYFQNEAQLEKSRLLSDRFSAERPKGSFSTLEIQRTEQGDSAMYLCASSLVTVIDGYTFGSGTRLTVV.